This record covers a single T cell receptor beta chain. In the original analysis: How many nucleated cells were present was estimated from reference gene primer amplification. TCRdb keeps only in-frame clones here, not all; method: immunoSEQ multiplex PCR. V and J calls and clone size are given by that table; D and trimming were obtained from the DNA. The table lists some 31,000 clones, roughly 80% of them singletons. This entry comes from a study of blood T cell repertoires in COVID-19. Study-level background: The United States, Italy and Spain were the sources of the acute and convalescent COVID-19 samples. In each case, the material was cDNA or gDNA derived from T cells, B-cell-depleted T cells, or PBMCs.

Germline-derived CDR1 and CDR2 are KGHDR and SFDVKD. V lost 5 bases, J lost 0 bases, and 16 bases lay in between. CDR3 length: 17 amino acids. Sequencing was carried out using peripheral blood. This sequence joins TRBV24-1 and TRBJ1-3; weak D call: TRBD1 (5 bases). The sequence was collected from a woman in her fifties or sixties with acute or convalescent COVID-19. CDR3 loop: CATSVQASLPSGNTIYF. Here the CDR3 DNA reads TGTGCCACCAGTGTACAGGCCTCCCTACCCTCTGGAAACACCATATATTTT.